This TCR beta chain is from a study of T cell repertoires in cytomegalovirus infection (dated by TCRdb to the late 2010s). Describing the broader study: The HLA type of each donor mattered for the analysis, because public TCR beta signatures pointed to carriage of CMV infection along with the matching HLA type.

The reads were generated on an Illumina HiSeq 1500. TCRdb reprocessed the public reads (quality trimming at Q25 with fastp, clone calling with MiXCR) and kept in-frame beta chains. When rows share a CDR3 protein, they turn into one entry using the most common DNA and genes. This sample gives about 68,000 distinct CDR3 sequences in total; 20% to 25% of them show up just once. The ten biggest clones cover over 70% of the sample. About this clonotype itself: Its antigen is unknown. Base-call qualities are not available, and no considerably larger clone is one nucleotide away.

General conclusions and limits of the study: In both this cohort and an independent roughly 400-donor cohort, the cumulative frequency of public TCR beta family members distinguished carriers of CMV infection plus the relevant HLA type. The ex vivo response was dominated by HLA-C-restricted CMV-specific TCR beta clonotypes, which also provided the single most frequent clonotype in two of eight donors.

As encoded in the germline V gene (reference sequence), CDR1 is SGHKS while CDR2 is YYEKEE. The CDR3 contains 15 residues, cysteine and phenylalanine counted. Only the CDR3 part of the read is kept: 45 bases, read in frame from the first base. Cut back by 1 base and 1 base, the V and J ends lie 9 bases apart. This receptor chain uses TRBV5-5 and TRBJ2-1, with the D segment possibly TRBD1 or TRBD2, each aligning over 5 bases. The sequenced material came from PBMCs, sequenced either directly or after in vitro stimulation (not recorded which). The source of this sequence is a human donor in good health (CMV status not recorded). Some clones in this sample may be carry-over from other donors' samples. The CDR3 loop reads CASSLLGESYNEQFF. The nucleotide sequence is given as TGTGCCAGCAGCTTGCTAGGGGAGTCCTACAATGAGCAGTTCTTC.